Described below is a single T cell receptor (beta chain) sequence and its context. This CDR3 has 14 residues. Germline assignment: CDR1 ENHRY and CDR2 SYGVKD. Trimming cost V 4 bases and J 7 bases, with 17 bases left between them. These data belong to a study of blood T cell repertoires in COVID-19. Study background: Some COVID-19 samples were acute and others convalescent; all came from the United States, Italy and Spain. From T cells, B-cell-depleted T cells, or PBMCs came the material, which was cDNA or gDNA.

Authors' processing steps: Estimation of nucleated cell counts was performed using reference gene primer amplification. Data came from immunoSEQ multiplex PCR; TCRdb stores just in-frame clones and leaves some out. That table is the source of V, J and clone size, and D and trimming were worked out from the DNA. The top ten clones hold over 10% of a sample with around 210,000 clones, around 80% of them seen once. This clonotype was obtained from a human donor in a cohort sampled during active COVID-19. V usage is TRBV10-3 and J usage is TRBJ2-7; D might be TRBD2 (5 bases). Sequencing was carried out using peripheral blood. The CDR3, as DNA: TGTGCCATCAGTGTGGCGGGCGAAACGGGGGAGCAGTACTTC. Translated: CAISVAGETGEQYF.